One and the same sample provided the 28 T cell receptor beta chains below, sequenced in a study of T cell changes during pregnancy in multiple sclerosis. Measured with immunoSEQ multiplex PCR; TCRdb has only the in-frame clones, and not every one. The table records 73,000 or so clones, 90% of them present only once. The sequencing here drew on peripheral blood, taken after pregnancy. Every receptor here comes from a female donor in good health, enrolled as a control in a pregnancy study.

The chain links TRBV7-2 to TRBJ1-1; no firm D call. CDR3 length: 13 amino acids. Trimming cost V 5 bases and J 4 bases, with 11 bases left between them. CDR1 and CDR2 (germline): SGHTA, FQGNSA. Here the CDR3 reads CASSQFFGTEAFF. In DNA form, the CDR3 reads TGTGCCAGCAGCCAGTTTTTTGGCACTGAAGCTTTCTTT.

This clone is a singleton in its sample. This CDR3 is CASSSPTDTEAFF. The CDR3 nucleotides read TGTGCCAGCAGCTCTCCTACAGACACTGAAGCTTTCTTT. The J gene is TRBJ1-1, the V gene TRBV4-2; D unresolved. CDR1 is LGHNA and CDR2 is YNFKEQ in the germline V gene. The CDR3 is made up of 13 amino acids. With 5 bases removed from V and 3 bases from J, the gap between germline ends came to 10 bases.

This chain links TRBV30 with TRBJ2-1; 8 bases fit TRBD2. Trimming took 7 bases from V and 9 from J; bases not matched to a gene: 11. The CDR3 runs 13 residues. Looked up from germline, CDR1 is GTSNPN and CDR2 is SVGIG (reference sequence). CDR3: CAFSPGLEAEQFF. CDR3 in DNA: TGTGCCTTCTCCCCGGGACTAGAAGCTGAGCAGTTCTTC. The variable domain in full, with the rest retrieved from reference TRBV30 and TRBJ2-1, is SQTIHQWPATLVQPVGSPLSLECTVEGTSNPNLYWYRQAAGRGLQLLFYSVGIGQISSEVPQNLSASRPQDRQFILSSKKLLLSDSGFYLCAFSPGLEAEQFFGPGTRLTVL.

This chain uses TRBV5-1 with TRBJ2-3; 10 nucleotides match TRBD2. The V and J ends lost 2 bases and 2 bases, in that order; junction bases with no gene match: 5. The CDR3 contains 16 residues. CDR1 and CDR2 from the germline V gene are SGHRS and YFSETQ. For the CDR3, the DNA is TGCGCCAGCAGCTTCCGAACTAGCGGGGTCACAGATACGCAGTATTTT. Protein product: CASSFRTSGVTDTQYF.

The rearrangement links TRBV2 to TRBJ2-7; the D gene is possibly TRBD2 (5 bases). The CDR3 has 12 residues. From germline, CDR1 is SNHLY and CDR2 FYNNEI. Between the trimmed V and J ends, which lost 8 bases and 3 bases, there was a span of 11 bases. The CDR3, as DNA: TGTGCCAGCCTCGCGGACTTCTACGAGCAGTACTTC. Translating gives CASLADFYEQYF.

The chain couples TRBV5-6 to TRBJ2-1, with 7 nucleotides matching TRBD2. With 1 base clipped from V and 7 bases from J, the junction kept 2 bases outside the gene matches. The CDR3 runs 13 residues. CDR1 and CDR2 from the germline V gene are SGHDT and YYEEEE. The CDR3 region is CASSLSAGNEQFF. CDR3 DNA: TGTGCCAGCAGCTTGTCAGCGGGGAATGAGCAGTTCTTC.

This clone has a single count. V gene TRBV10-1 combines with J gene TRBJ1-1; no firm D call. Between the trimmed V and J ends, which lost 2 bases and 0 bases, there was a span of 7 bases. The CDR3 is 14 residues long. Per the germline V gene, CDR1 is WNHNN and CDR2 is SYGVQD (reference sequence). CDR3 nucleotide sequence: TGCGCCAGCAGTGAGGTCGGGGTGAACACTGAAGCTTTCTTT. It specifies CASSEVGVNTEAFF.

This chain uses TRBV19 with TRBJ2-1; perhaps TRBD2 as D (6 bases). The germline V and J ends were trimmed by 10 bases and 0 bases, with 10 bases remaining between them. Looked up from germline, CDR1 is LNHDA and CDR2 is SQIVND (reference sequence). The CDR3 has 13 amino acids. The CDR3 reads CATWGDSYNEQFF. The CDR3 DNA reads TGTGCCACGTGGGGGGACTCCTACAATGAGCAGTTCTTC.

This sequence joins TRBV18 and TRBJ2-7; a weak D match, TRBD1 (6 bases). Germline V gives CDR1 KGHSH, CDR2 LQKENI. Trimming took off 1 base at V and 0 bases at J, with 13 bases between the two ends. The CDR3 totals 16 residues. The CDR3 region has the DNA TGTGCCAGCTCACCACGGACGACAGGACGCTCCTACGAGCAGTACTTC. As protein: CASSPRTTGRSYEQYF. The full variable domain, with the rest looked up from reference TRBV18 and TRBJ2-7, is NAGVMQNPRHLVRRRGQEARLRCSPMKGHSHVYWYRQLPEEGLKFMVYLQKENIIDESGMPKERFSAEFPKEGPSILRIQQVVRGDSAAYFCASSPRTTGRSYEQYFGPGTRLTVT.

This clone was found once. The V gene is TRBV5-1, the J gene TRBJ2-1; 7 nucleotides match TRBD1. The CDR3 spans 15 residues. V dropped 4 bases and J dropped 0; count of bases not matched to a gene: 4. Germline lookup yields CDR1 SGHRS and CDR2 YFSETQ. The CDR3 spells CASSPPGGSYNEQFF. DNA for the CDR3: TGCGCCAGCAGCCCCCCAGGGGGCTCCTACAATGAGCAGTTCTTC.

Written as DNA, the CDR3 is TGCAGCGTCCAGTGGTCGGGAGTTGGAGAGCAGTTCTTC. It translates to CSVQWSGVGEQFF. The chain has TRBV29-1 and TRBJ2-1; TRBD2 might be the D (6 bases). Trimming shortened V by 6 bases and J by 10 bases, and 19 bases separated the two germline ends. Germline assignment: CDR1 SQVTM and CDR2 ANQGSEA. The CDR3 is 13 amino acids.

The chain uses TRBV19 and TRBJ1-3, with TRBD1 matching over 7 bases. The CDR3 totals 15 residues. Germline V CDR1 and CDR2: LNHDA, SQIVND (reference sequence). V dropped 6 bases and J dropped 0; count of bases not matched to a gene: 5. CDR3 DNA sequence: TGTGCCAGTAGGGGACAGCCCGTCTCTGGAAACACCATATATTTT. It encodes CASRGQPVSGNTIYF.

This clone has just one count. The chain carries TRBV2 and TRBJ1-5; weak D call: TRBD1 (5 bases). The CDR3 contains 11 residues. V was pared by 6 bases and J by 8 bases, with 8 bases between. CDR1 is SNHLY and CDR2 is FYNNEI in the germline V gene. CDR3 region: CASSPGKPQHF. As DNA, the CDR3 is TGTGCCAGCAGCCCAGGGAAGCCCCAGCATTTT.

The chain links TRBV30 to TRBJ2-1, with D maybe TRBD2 (6 bases). The germline gives CDR1 GTSNPN, CDR2 SVGIG (reference sequence). Trimming took off 1 base at V and 7 bases at J, with 8 bases between the two ends. This CDR3 has 12 residues. DNA for the CDR3: TGTGCCTGGAGTGCTGGGGGGAATGAGCAGTTCTTC. This encodes CAWSAGGNEQFF.

The V call is TRBV6-5, the J call TRBJ2-1, with 7 positions matching TRBD2. Germline V gene data show CDR1 as MNHEY and CDR2 as SVGAGI. Unmatched junction bases numbered 7, after V lost 0 bases and J lost 5 bases. This CDR3 has 16 amino acids. The CDR3 DNA reads TGTGCCAGCAGTTACTCGGGCGGGAGCTCGCACAATGAGCAGTTCTTC. Its protein is CASSYSGGSSHNEQFF.

The CDR3 region is CASSSWTARSYNEQFF. CDR3 nucleotides: TGTGCCAGCAGTTCCTGGACAGCACGCTCCTACAATGAGCAGTTCTTC. The J gene is TRBJ2-1, the V gene TRBV6-5, with TRBD1 as a possible D gene (6 bases). This CDR3 is 16 amino acids long. V lost 4 bases and J 0 bases, leaving 13 bases between the germline ends. Germline V gene lookup returns CDR1 MNHEY and CDR2 SVGAGI.

The rearrangement joins TRBV6-1 to TRBJ2-7; 7 bases are shared with TRBD1. This CDR3 has 13 amino acids. V shed 4 bases, J shed 3 bases, and the junction held 3 bases outside the gene matches. Germline values: CDR1 MNHNS, CDR2 SASEGT. The CDR3 region is CASSGGQDYEQYF. The CDR3 DNA follows: TGTGCCAGCAGTGGAGGACAGGACTACGAGCAGTACTTC.

This clone was observed a single time. V is TRBV19 and J is TRBJ2-7; 8 bases line up with TRBD1. The CDR3 runs to 15 residues. CDR1 is LNHDA and CDR2 is SQIVND in the germline V gene (reference sequence). The junction had 12 bases not matched to a gene; V was cut back by 10 bases and J by 1 base. The CDR3 loop is CATSLSQGASYEQYF. As DNA, the CDR3 is TGTGCCACTTCCTTATCCCAGGGGGCATCCTACGAGCAGTACTTC.

This chain connects TRBV14 to TRBJ2-7, with D perhaps TRBD2 (6 bases). The germline V gene encodes CDR1 SGHDN and CDR2 FVKESK. The ends were cut back, 6 bases at V and 7 bases at J, with 16 bases in the middle. This CDR3 region has 13 residues. The CDR3 reads CASSHGGILEQYF. DNA for the CDR3: TGTGCCAGCAGTCATGGGGGGATTCTAGAGCAGTACTTC.

The V gene is TRBV2, the J gene TRBJ1-2, with 7 positions matching TRBD1. CDR3 length equals 13 residues. Germline CDR1 and CDR2: SNHLY and FYNNEI. Germline trimming cut 4 bases from V and 3 bases from J; bases unmatched to any gene: 2. The CDR3 region is CASSGTGDYGYTF. CDR3 DNA: TGTGCCAGCAGTGGGACAGGCGACTATGGCTACACCTTC.

This clone was found once. The rearrangement uses TRBV7-2 and TRBJ2-4, with 8 bases identical to TRBD2. Germline CDR1 reads SGHTA; CDR2 reads FQGNSA. CDR3 length: 15 residues. After removal of 5 bases from V and 6 bases from J, the junction contained 9 bases not matched to a gene. CDR3 sequence: CASSPSAGALNIQYF. CDR3 DNA sequence: TGTGCCAGCAGCCCCTCAGCGGGGGCCTTAAACATTCAGTACTTC. The full variable domain, in which reference TRBV7-2 and TRBJ2-4 provide the parts outside the CDR3, is GAGVSQSPSNKVTEKGKDVELRCDPISGHTALYWYRQSLGQGLEFLIYFQGNSAPDKSGLPSDRFSAERTGGSVSTLTIQRTQQEDSAVYLCASSPSAGALNIQYFGAGTRLSVL.

The chain recombines TRBV7-6 with TRBJ2-1; D perhaps matches TRBD2 (6 bases). CDR1 is SGHVS, CDR2 FNYEAQ, per germline. Trimming left V 5 bases short and J 6 bases short, with 17 bases between. This CDR3 region has 15 residues. The CDR3 reads CASSLGTSRPNEQFF. The DNA for the CDR3 is TGTGCCAGCAGCCTCGGGACTTCTCGCCCCAATGAGCAGTTCTTC.

For the CDR3, the DNA is TGCGCCAGCAGCTTGGAATCAGGGGATCAGCCCCAGCATTTT. Its translation: CASSLESGDQPQHF. This chain uses TRBV5-1 with TRBJ1-5, with a tentative D call TRBD1 (6 bases). CDR3 length: 14 amino acids. Deletions cut 0 bases from V and 5 bases from J, with 9 bases between. Germline loops: CDR1 SGHRS, CDR2 YFSETQ.

The chain couples TRBV19 to TRBJ2-3, with D possibly matching TRBD2 (6 bases). This CDR3 is built from 14 residues. Germline CDR1 and CDR2: LNHDA and SQIVND (reference sequence). V lost 10 bases and J 2 bases, leaving 16 bases between the germline ends. The CDR3 loop reads CATSRRGDTDTQYF. CDR3 coding DNA: TGTGCCACCAGTCGGCGGGGAGACACAGATACGCAGTATTTT.

CDR3 in amino acids: CASSLRGISGNTIYF. CDR3 nucleotide sequence: TGCGCCAGCAGCTTGAGGGGGATCTCTGGAAACACCATATATTTT. The chain combines TRBV5-1 with TRBJ1-3; D is perhaps TRBD1 (6 bases). The CDR3 length is 15 residues. Germline V gene data show CDR1 as SGHRS and CDR2 as YFSETQ. The ends were cut back, 1 base at V and 0 bases at J, with 8 bases in the middle. The full variable domain, rest sourced from reference TRBV5-1 and TRBJ1-3, is KAGVTQTPRYLIKTRGQQVTLSCSPISGHRSVSWYQQTPGQGLQFLFEYFSETQRNKGNFPGRFSGRQFSNSRSEMNVSTLELGDSALYLCASSLRGISGNTIYFGEGSWLTVV.

The chain links TRBV6-1 to TRBJ2-5; perhaps TRBD1 as D (6 bases). The germline gives CDR1 MNHNS, CDR2 SASEGT. V shed 7 bases and J shed 5 bases, with 11 bases lying between them. The CDR3 covers 12 residues. As DNA, the CDR3 is TGTGCCAGCATTCGGGACACGGAGACCCAGTACTTC. It encodes CASIRDTETQYF.

The rearrangement links TRBV9 to TRBJ2-2, with 11 nucleotides matching TRBD2. Germline CDR1 is SGDLS and CDR2 is YYNGEE. Trimming at V came to 4 bases and at J to 6 bases, leaving 8 bases not matched to a gene. This CDR3 contains 16 residues. The CDR3 nucleotides read TGTGCCAGCAGCCCCGGGGTAGCGGGAGGGTCCGGGGAGCTGTTTTTT. It codes for CASSPGVAGGSGELFF.

V is TRBV4-1 and J is TRBJ2-2; 8 positions match TRBD2. This CDR3 contains 16 residues. Trimming removed 0 bases from V and 4 bases from J; junction bases left unmatched: 4. Germline loops: CDR1 MGHRA, CDR2 YSYEKL. The DNA of the CDR3 is TGCGCCAGCAGCCAAGATCCGGGACTAGTCACCGGGGAGCTGTTTTTT. It yields the protein CASSQDPGLVTGELFF.